This TCR beta chain was documented in a study of CD8+ T cells in alopecia areata. Points from the study as a whole: Given one nonresponder, whether baseline CD8+ expansion relates to response remains uncertain.

Of note for this clone: No antigen is known for it.

Extracted RNA was reverse transcribed, and the resulting cDNA served as sequencing template. Sequencing was performed with immunoSEQ multiplex PCR; in TCRdb, only in-frame clones are kept and a portion is missing. The sample includes 200,000 or so clones, about 62% of them seen just once. Documented treatment: oral pan-JAK inhibitor, 5-10 mg twice daily. V shed 2 bases and J shed 10 bases, with 11 bases lying between them. The germline V gene encodes CDR1 MRHNA and CDR2 SNTAGT. The CDR3 covers 13 residues. Sequenced here: CD4+ T cells sorted from blood, sampled at week 24, from a patient treated with tofacitinib. The rearrangement uses TRBV6-4 and TRBJ1-4; tentatively, D is TRBD1 (5 bases). This TCR was sampled from a human donor with alopecia areata. Here the CDR3 reads CASSDGLGGKLFF. CDR3 nucleotides: TGTGCCAGCAGTGACGGGCTGGGGGGAAAACTGTTTTTT.